A single sample is the source of the 26 T cell receptor beta chains below, sequenced in a study of CD8+ T cells in alopecia areata. Sequencing templates came from extracted RNA that was reverse transcribed into cDNA. The repertoire was sequenced with immunoSEQ multiplex PCR; TCRdb's copy has only in-frame clones and lacks some. Of approximately 210,000 clones listed, roughly three fifths are singletons. Treatment specified: oral pan-JAK inhibitor, 5-10 mg twice daily. The starting material was CD4+ T cells sorted from blood, obtained between weeks 43 and 45, from a patient treated with tofacitinib. Receptors originate from a human donor with alopecia areata.

In this sample, this clone turned up a few times. The chain has TRBV18 and TRBJ2-3; D is possibly TRBD1 or TRBD2 (6 bases each). This CDR3 has 15 residues. The germline V gene has CDR1 KGHSH and CDR2 LQKENI. The V and J ends lost 3 bases and 4 bases respectively, with 14 bases between them. The CDR3 nucleotides are TGTGCCAGCTCACCGCGGTCGGGGGCGGCAGATACGCAGTATTTT. Protein sequence: CASSPRSGAADTQYF.

The chain links TRBV7-2 to TRBJ2-3; 8 bases are a match to TRBD2. This CDR3 is 15 amino acids long. Germline values: CDR1 SGHTA, CDR2 FQGNSA. V was pared by 5 bases and J by 1 base, with 5 bases of the junction left unmatched. The CDR3: CASSTRRGGTDTQYF. DNA for the CDR3: TGTGCCAGCAGCACCCGGCGGGGGGGCACAGATACGCAGTATTTT.

This chain links TRBV6-5 with TRBJ2-3, with D possibly being TRBD1 or TRBD2 (5 bases each). The CDR3 runs 16 residues. The V gene's germline CDR1 is MNHEY and CDR2 SVGAGI. Trimming took off 2 bases at V and 2 bases at J, with 14 bases between the two ends. CDR3 sequence reads: CASSYVAGTNTDTQYF. The CDR3 nucleotides are TGTGCCAGCAGTTACGTTGCAGGGACGAACACAGATACGCAGTATTTT.

This chain connects TRBV5-4 to TRBJ2-3; 10 positions match TRBD2. Germline-derived CDR1 and CDR2 are SGHNT and YYREEE (reference sequence). This CDR3 spans 15 amino acids. Trimming cost V 3 bases and J 8 bases; bases outside gene matches: 9. In DNA form, the CDR3 reads TGTGCCAGCAGCTCGGGACTAGCGCTAGAGGGTACGCAGTATTTT. This encodes CASSSGLALEGTQYF. The complete variable domain, with remaining parts taken from reference TRBV5-4 and TRBJ2-3, reads ETGVTQSPTHLIKTRGQQVTLRCSSQSGHNTVSWYQQALGQGPQFIFQYYREEENGRGNFPPRFSGLQFPNYSSELNVNALELDDSALYLCASSSGLALEGTQYFGPGTRLTVL.

The chain couples TRBV29-1 to TRBJ2-2; TRBD2 might be the D (6 bases). The CDR3 covers 13 residues. Deletions cut 5 bases from V and 2 bases from J, with 9 bases between. CDR1 and CDR2 (germline): SQVTM, ANQGSEA. DNA of the CDR3: TGCAGCGTTCAGGGACTCAACACCGGGGAGCTGTTTTTT. Its translation is CSVQGLNTGELFF.

This sequence joins TRBV14 and TRBJ2-7; 7 nucleotides line up with TRBD1. The CDR3 length is 15 residues. Germline CDR1 SGHDN, CDR2 FVKESK. The J segment lost 0 bases and the V segment lost 1 base, leaving 3 bases of the junction unmatched. CDR3 protein: CASSQGTGSSYEQYF. Written as DNA, the CDR3 is TGTGCCAGCAGCCAAGGGACAGGATCCTCCTACGAGCAGTACTTC.

This clone has only a few counts. The chain couples TRBV4-3 to TRBJ2-2; the match to TRBD1 covers 7 bases. The junction had 8 bases not matched to a gene; V was cut back by 1 base and J by 6 bases. The length of the CDR3 is 16 residues. The germline CDR1 and CDR2 sequences are LGHNA and YSLEER. The CDR3 reads CASSQAGTGVSGELFF. Written as DNA, the CDR3 is TGCGCCAGCAGCCAAGCTGGAACAGGGGTTTCCGGGGAGCTGTTTTTT.

The rearrangement uses TRBV29-1 and TRBJ1-3, with D maybe TRBD1 (6 bases). The J call may not be correct, given that the DNA end is closer to TRBJ2-2. Germline lookup yields CDR1 SQVTM and CDR2 ANQGSEA. CDR3 size: 14 residues. The CDR3, as DNA: TGCAGCGTTTGGGCAGGGGCGATCACCGGGGAGCTGTTTTTT. Residues: CSVWAGAITGELFF.

The chain couples TRBV5-1 to TRBJ2-3, with TRBD2 matching 13 bases. CDR1 and CDR2 (germline): SGHRS, YFSETQ. The CDR3 spans 17 residues. V trimming: 3 bases; J trimming: 1 base; junction bases outside the gene matches: 5. CDR3 loop: CASSSGLAGFGTDTQYF. The CDR3 DNA reads as TGCGCCAGCAGCTCGGGACTAGCGGGGTTTGGCACAGATACGCAGTATTTT. The whole variable domain, filled in from reference TRBV5-1 and TRBJ2-3, reads KAGVTQTPRYLIKTRGQQVTLSCSPISGHRSVSWYQQTPGQGLQFLFEYFSETQRNKGNFPGRFSGRQFSNSRSEMNVSTLELGDSALYLCASSSGLAGFGTDTQYFGPGTRLTVL.

The genes are TRBV2 and TRBJ2-3; 7 positions match TRBD1. Germline assignment: CDR1 SNHLY and CDR2 FYNNEI. Trimming took 6 bases from V and 5 from J; bases not matched to a gene: 5. The CDR3 extends over 13 amino acids. The chain's CDR3 is CASRDTGVDTQYF. DNA of the CDR3: TGTGCCAGCAGGGATACAGGGGTAGATACGCAGTATTTT.

The rearrangement uses TRBV29-1 and TRBJ2-7; the D gene is possibly TRBD1 (6 bases). CDR1 is SQVTM and CDR2 is ANQGSEA in the germline V gene. The CDR3 runs 13 residues. V was shortened by 7 bases and J by 0 bases, with 13 bases between the two germline ends. The CDR3 DNA reads as TGCAGCGCCTGGACAGAAAGCTCCTACGAGCAGTACTTC. It translates to CSAWTESSYEQYF.

The genes are TRBV4-3 and TRBJ1-2; perhaps TRBD1 as D (6 bases). Germline CDR1 is LGHNA and CDR2 is YSLEER. Between the trimmed V and J ends, which lost 5 bases and 4 bases, there was a span of 11 bases. The CDR3 is made up of 13 amino acids. The CDR3 reads CASSSQGSYGYTF. The CDR3 DNA sequence: TGCGCCAGCAGCTCACAGGGTTCCTATGGCTACACCTTC.

The chain carries TRBV7-9 and TRBJ2-7, with a weak D call TRBD1 (6 bases). Trimming stripped 5 bases from V and 0 bases from J, with 17 bases between. Germline CDR1 and CDR2: SEHNR and FQNEAQ (reference sequence). The CDR3 runs 16 residues. The CDR3 protein is CASSQTTGRSSYEQYF. CDR3 nucleotide sequence: TGTGCCAGCAGCCAAACGACAGGCCGAAGCTCCTACGAGCAGTACTTC.

The chain is built from TRBV2 and TRBJ2-7; the D is unclear. Germline V gives CDR1 SNHLY, CDR2 FYNNEI. The CDR3 runs to 12 residues. Between the trimmed V and J ends, which lost 11 bases and 2 bases, there was a span of 13 bases. The chain's CDR3 is CAGKDRTYEQYF. The CDR3 nucleotides read TGTGCCGGTAAGGACCGTACCTACGAGCAGTACTTC.

This clone turned up a few times. CDR3 sequence: CASSHTTGRLRNEQFF. The DNA of the CDR3 is TGTGCCAGCAGCCACACAACAGGGAGGCTCCGGAATGAGCAGTTCTTC. The genes are TRBV14 and TRBJ2-1; D assignment may be TRBD1 or TRBD2 (6 bases each). V was shortened by 3 bases and J by 7 bases, with 19 bases between the two germline ends. The CDR3 spans 16 residues. CDR1 is SGHDN, CDR2 FVKESK, per germline.

This clone has only a few counts. The V call is TRBV7-2, the J call TRBJ2-2; D is ambiguous. Germline values: CDR1 SGHTA, CDR2 FQGNSA. The CDR3 has 16 residues. The V end lost 7 bases, the J end lost 6 bases, and 21 bases lay between the germline ends. CDR3 coding DNA: TGTGCCAGCAACCTCGACATATCACTGGGTTCCGGGGAGCTGTTTTTT. Translation: CASNLDISLGSGELFF.

The gene calls are TRBV6-5 and TRBJ2-1; 9 bases line up with TRBD2. The CDR3 covers 13 residues. CDR1 is MNHEY, CDR2 SVGAGI, per germline. Trimming took 4 bases from V and 15 from J; bases not matched to a gene: 10. The CDR3 nucleotides read TGTGCCAGCAGTTCGGGCCACAGCGGGGGGACGTTCTTC. Translation: CASSSGHSGGTFF.

This clone was observed a few times. The chain couples TRBV10-3 to TRBJ1-5; possibly TRBD1 for D (6 bases). Germline V gene lookup returns CDR1 ENHRY and CDR2 SYGVKD. The CDR3 has 13 amino acids. V lost 6 bases and J lost 5, with 11 bases in between. CDR3: CAIRAGEDQPQHF. The CDR3 coding sequence is TGTGCCATCAGGGCAGGGGAAGATCAGCCCCAGCATTTT.

The chain recombines TRBV9 with TRBJ1-1, with D maybe TRBD1 (5 bases). Trimming removed 2 bases at V and 1 base at J, with 12 bases between. CDR1 is SGDLS and CDR2 is YYNGEE in the germline V gene. CDR3 length: 15 amino acids. CDR3: CASSVSPGGNTEAFF. CDR3 sequence (DNA): TGTGCCAGCAGCGTTTCCCCCGGGGGGAACACTGAAGCTTTCTTT.

As for this clone: The identical CDR3 is also encoded by other nucleotide sequences in the sample. This chain joins TRBV29-1 and TRBJ1-1; perhaps TRBD1 as D (6 bases). CDR1 and CDR2 from the germline V gene are SQVTM and ANQGSEA. Trimming took off 4 bases at V and 1 base at J, with 10 bases between the two ends. CDR3 length: 13 amino acids. The CDR3 sequence: CSVVGQRNTEAFF. The CDR3 DNA reads TGCAGCGTTGTAGGACAGAGGAACACTGAAGCTTTCTTT.

This rearrangement joins TRBV6-6 to TRBJ2-2, with D tentatively TRBD1 (5 bases). The CDR3 totals 16 residues. Germline V lookup: CDR1 MNHNY, CDR2 SVGAGI (reference sequence). Trimming removed 0 bases at V and 6 bases at J, with 14 bases between. CDR3 in DNA: TGTGCCAGCAGTTACTCGTCAGGGTTCGGGTCCGGGGAGCTGTTTTTT. Translating it yields CASSYSSGFGSGELFF.

The count of this clone is one. V usage is TRBV7-2 and J usage is TRBJ1-6; D not certain. The CDR3 contains 13 residues. The V gene's germline CDR1 is SGHTA and CDR2 FQGNSA. V dropped 5 bases and J dropped 4 bases, with 6 bases sitting between them. This CDR3 reads CASSPVYNSPLHF. CDR3 DNA sequence: TGTGCCAGCAGCCCCGTTTATAATTCACCCCTCCACTTT. Full variable domain (missing parts from reference TRBV7-2 and TRBJ1-6): GAGVSQSPSNKVTEKGKDVELRCDPISGHTALYWYRQSLGQGLEFLIYFQGNSAPDKSGLPSDRFSAERTGGSVSTLTIQRTQQEDSAVYLCASSPVYNSPLHFGNGTRLTVT.

The chain joins TRBV5-6 to TRBJ2-2, with a weak D call TRBD2 (5 bases). CDR1 and CDR2 (germline): SGHDT, YYEEEE. V lost 3 bases and J 6 bases, leaving 12 bases between the germline ends. The CDR3 runs 14 residues. CDR3 DNA: TGTGCCAGCAGCTCGCAGGCGGGCTCCGGGGAGCTGTTTTTT. Amino acids: CASSSQAGSGELFF. Full variable domain (outside the CDR3, taken from reference TRBV5-6 and TRBJ2-2): DAGVTQSPTHLIKTRGQQVTLRCSPKSGHDTVSWYQQALGQGPQFIFQYYEEEERQRGNFPDRFSGHQFPNYSSELNVNALLLGDSALYLCASSSQAGSGELFFGEGSRLTVL.

This sequence joins TRBV14 and TRBJ2-5; 7 nucleotides line up with TRBD1. The germline CDR1 and CDR2 sequences are SGHDN and FVKESK. The CDR3 is 14 residues long. V shed 4 bases and J 1 base; nucleotides not matched to a gene: 3. CDR3 sequence: CASSLTGRQETQYF. Written as DNA, the CDR3 is TGTGCCAGCAGCCTGACAGGGCGCCAAGAGACCCAGTACTTC.

The chain links TRBV7-3 to TRBJ2-3, with D tentatively TRBD1 (6 bases). With 5 bases removed from V and 2 bases from J, the gap between germline ends came to 14 bases. There are 15 residues in the CDR3. From germline, CDR1 is SGHTA and CDR2 FQGTGA. The CDR3 nucleotides read TGTGCCAGCAGCCCACAGGGAGCCCTCACAGATACGCAGTATTTT. Amino acid sequence: CASSPQGALTDTQYF.

This rearrangement joins TRBV14 to TRBJ2-5, with 7 positions matching TRBD2. CDR3 size: 15 residues. J was trimmed by 4 bases and V by 4 bases; bases with no gene match: 9. Germline V lookup: CDR1 SGHDN, CDR2 FVKESK. The CDR3, as DNA: TGTGCCAGCAGCCCAGGAGCGGGGTACCCAGAGACCCAGTACTTC. Amino acid sequence: CASSPGAGYPETQYF.